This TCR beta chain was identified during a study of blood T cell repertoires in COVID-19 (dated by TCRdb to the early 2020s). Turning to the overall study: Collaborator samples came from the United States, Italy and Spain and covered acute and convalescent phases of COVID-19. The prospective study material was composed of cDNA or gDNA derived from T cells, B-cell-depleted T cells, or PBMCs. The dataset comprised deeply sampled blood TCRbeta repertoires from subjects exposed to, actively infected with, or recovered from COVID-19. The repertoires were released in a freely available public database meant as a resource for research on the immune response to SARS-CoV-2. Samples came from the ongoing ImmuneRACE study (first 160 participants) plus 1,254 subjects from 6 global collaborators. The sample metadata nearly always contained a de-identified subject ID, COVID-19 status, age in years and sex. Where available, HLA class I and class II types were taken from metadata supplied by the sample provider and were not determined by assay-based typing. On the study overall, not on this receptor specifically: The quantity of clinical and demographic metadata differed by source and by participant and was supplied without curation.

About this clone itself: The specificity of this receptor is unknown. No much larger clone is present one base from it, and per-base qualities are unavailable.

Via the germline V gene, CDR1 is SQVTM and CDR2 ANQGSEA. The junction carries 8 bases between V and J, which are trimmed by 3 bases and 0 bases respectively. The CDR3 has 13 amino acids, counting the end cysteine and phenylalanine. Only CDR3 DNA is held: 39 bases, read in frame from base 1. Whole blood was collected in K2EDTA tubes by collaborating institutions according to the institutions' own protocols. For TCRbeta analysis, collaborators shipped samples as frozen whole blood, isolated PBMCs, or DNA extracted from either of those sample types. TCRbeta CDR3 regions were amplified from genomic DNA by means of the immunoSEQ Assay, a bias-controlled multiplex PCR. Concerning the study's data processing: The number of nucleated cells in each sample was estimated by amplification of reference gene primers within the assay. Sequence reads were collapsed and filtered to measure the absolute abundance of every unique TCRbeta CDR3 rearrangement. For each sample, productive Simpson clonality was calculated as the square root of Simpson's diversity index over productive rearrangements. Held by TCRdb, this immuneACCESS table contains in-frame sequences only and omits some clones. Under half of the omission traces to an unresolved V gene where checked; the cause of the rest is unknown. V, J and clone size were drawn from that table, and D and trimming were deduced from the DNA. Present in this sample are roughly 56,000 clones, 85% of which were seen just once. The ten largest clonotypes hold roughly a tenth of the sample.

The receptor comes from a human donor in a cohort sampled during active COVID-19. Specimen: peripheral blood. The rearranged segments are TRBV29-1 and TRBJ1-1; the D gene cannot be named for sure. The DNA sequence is TGCAGCGTTGAGGAGTGGGTGAACACTGAAGCTTTCTTT. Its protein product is CSVEEWVNTEAFF. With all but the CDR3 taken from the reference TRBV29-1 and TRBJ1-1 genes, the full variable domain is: SAVISQKPSRDICQRGTSLTIQCQVDSQVTMMFWYRQQPGQSLTLIATANQGSEATYESGFVIDKFPISRPNLTFSTLTVSNMSPEDSSIYLCSVEEWVNTEAFFGQGTRLTVV.